This entry concerns a single T cell receptor beta chain. This sample is drawn from a study of patients and donors after allogeneic stem cell transplantation. Germline values: CDR1 SGHRS, CDR2 YFSETQ. The V and J ends lost 4 bases and 10 bases, in that order; junction bases with no gene match: 5. CDR3 size: 12 residues. TCRdb recomputed calls from the RT-PCR reads with MiXCR, one row per CDR3 protein. The sample gives approximately 140,000 distinct CDR3 sequences, approximately 40% of which show up once; about 50% is in the top ten. The rearrangement uses TRBV5-1 and TRBJ1-2; 9 bases are shared with TRBD1. The TCR comes from a human donor who was either an allogeneic HSCT recipient or a stem cell or donor lymphocyte infusion donor (not recorded which). It is not recorded whose cells these are; they may come from a transplant donor. Specimen: blood, either unsorted or a sorted T cell fraction (not recorded which). The CDR3 loop is CASSRGDRDYTF. DNA of the CDR3: TGCGCCAGCAGCCGAGGGGACAGGGACTACACCTTC.